This TCR beta chain was captured by sequencing in a study of radiotherapy plus CTLA-4 blockade in lung cancer. Germline values: CDR1 SGDLS, CDR2 YYNGEE. The CDR3 sequence is 17 residues long. V was shortened by 0 bases and J by 2 bases, with 16 bases between the two germline ends. This clone was observed once. The data were produced by immunoSEQ multiplex PCR, yet TCRdb's version contains in-frame clones alone and is incomplete. The table has tens of thousands of clones, 75% to 85% seen once; the top ten hold 4%. The rearrangement links TRBV9 to TRBJ2-3; D not certain. The sequencing here drew on peripheral blood, taken from a patient treated with radiotherapy plus ipilimumab. The TCR originated in a human donor with non-small cell lung cancer who had a partial response to radiotherapy plus ipilimumab. The CDR3 loop is CASSVGLQLTYTDTQYF. The CDR3 nucleotides read TGTGCCAGCAGCGTAGGTTTACAGCTCACTTACACAGATACGCAGTATTTT.